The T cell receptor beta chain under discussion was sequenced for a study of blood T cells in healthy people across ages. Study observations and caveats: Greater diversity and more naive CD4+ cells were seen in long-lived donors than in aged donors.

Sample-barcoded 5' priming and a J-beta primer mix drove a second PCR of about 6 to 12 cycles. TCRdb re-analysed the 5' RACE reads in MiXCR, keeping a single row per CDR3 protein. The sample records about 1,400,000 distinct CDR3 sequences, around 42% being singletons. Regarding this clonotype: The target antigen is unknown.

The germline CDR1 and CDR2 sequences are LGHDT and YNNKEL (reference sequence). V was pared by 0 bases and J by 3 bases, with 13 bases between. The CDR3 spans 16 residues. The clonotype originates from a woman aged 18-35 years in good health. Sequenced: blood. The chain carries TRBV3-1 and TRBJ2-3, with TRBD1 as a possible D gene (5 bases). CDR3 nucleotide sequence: TGTGCCAGCAGCCAAGATAAGGGGTTTTCGACAGATACGCAGTATTTT. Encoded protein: CASSQDKGFSTDTQYF.